This record concerns one T cell receptor (beta chain) sequence. Repertoires were generated with immunoSEQ multiplex PCR, while TCRdb's copy carries only in-frame clones and drops some. The sample records around 1.5 million clones, 98% being singletons. This CDR3 region has 19 residues. V was cut by 2 bases and J by 1 base, with 20 bases left in between. In germline, CDR1 is ENHRY, CDR2 SYGVKD. The record originates from a study of shared clonotypes between healthy human individuals. The source of this sequence is a man aged 25 to 45 in good health. V is TRBV10-3 and J is TRBJ2-2, with D perhaps matching TRBD1 (6 bases). The source material was naive CD4+ T cells sorted from blood. Subset indicated: CD45RA+ positively selected. CDR3: CAISEGAGAPTKNTGELFF. CDR3 DNA sequence: TGTGCCATCAGTGAGGGGGCAGGGGCGCCGACAAAGAACACCGGGGAGCTGTTTTTT.